The 2 T cell receptor beta chains below were found in one sample sequenced in a study of blood T cell repertoires in COVID-19 (dated by TCRdb to 2020 to 2021). To prepare the library, the immunoSEQ multiplex PCR assay was applied. The immuneACCESS repertoire file appears here via TCRdb, limited to in-frame rearrangements. These files lack a portion of the clones; in checked studies, under half of the deficit traces to unresolved V genes, and the cause of the others is not known. The sample includes under 250,000 clones, with around four fifths observed a single time. The ten largest clones represent 8.6% of the sample. The sample taken for sequencing was peripheral blood. These TCRs come from a man aged 40-50 years with active or convalescent COVID-19.

A few counts support this clone. V usage is TRBV6-5 and J usage is TRBJ1-1; 7 bases are a match to TRBD1. Trimming at V came to 6 bases and at J to 4 bases, leaving 11 bases not matched to a gene. The CDR3 extends over 15 amino acids. Germline CDR1 is MNHEY and CDR2 is SVGAGI. Written as DNA, the CDR3 is TGTGCCAGCAGATCACTTGGGACAGTGGGCACTGAAGCTTTCTTT. The encoded protein is CASRSLGTVGTEAFF.

The rearrangement links TRBV5-1 to TRBJ1-1, with 7 bases that match TRBD1. The length of the CDR3 is 14 residues. Germline CDR1 SGHRS, CDR2 YFSETQ. The J segment lost 1 base and the V segment lost 4 bases, leaving 4 bases of the junction unmatched. CDR3 amino acids: CASSPGQTNTEAFF. As DNA, the CDR3 is TGCGCCAGCAGCCCGGGACAGACGAACACTGAAGCTTTCTTT.